This TCR beta chain derives from a study of control samples from healthy donors and cancer patients. This clone appeared a few times. Data came from immunoSEQ multiplex PCR; TCRdb stores just in-frame clones and leaves some out. Altogether under 150,000 clones are present, about 92% being singletons, with the ten largest covering roughly 1.7%. The germline gives CDR1 SGHTA, CDR2 FQGTGA. The CDR3 has 16 amino acids. The junction had 7 bases not matched to a gene; V was cut back by 4 bases and J by 3 bases. This sequence originates from a man between 45 and 60 years old with head and neck cancer. Sequencing used PBMCs. J is TRBJ2-3 and V is TRBV7-3; TRBD2 matches 10 bases. CDR3 nucleotides: TGTGCCAGCAGCTCACAGTTTAGCGGGGGGACAGATACGCAGTATTTT. This codes for CASSSQFSGGTDTQYF.